This T cell receptor beta chain is drawn from a study of cytomegalovirus exposure and HLA in healthy donors. The wider study: An earlier analysis found roughly 100 million unique TCR beta sequences from roughly 170 million T cells.

For this clone: Antigen unknown.

Study-wide results and caveats: The presence/absence work took it that sequencing depth was about the same across donors. Within a later analysis, the majority of CMV-associated TCR beta chains appeared HLA-restricted.

PCR employed 60 Vbeta and 13 Jbeta primers. The repertoire was sequenced with immunoSEQ multiplex PCR; TCRdb's copy has only in-frame clones and lacks some. This sample carries 130,000 or so clones, over 70% of them seen once, and the ten largest clones take less than 2.5%. Sequences were obtained from PBMCs. The sequence came from a woman in her forties in good health and CMV-seropositive.

The CDR3 DNA reads TGTGCCAGCAGCATCCGTTACACAGGGGGCCCTAGTCACGAGCAGTACTTC. It is translated as CASSIRYTGGPSHEQYF. The chain recombines TRBV5-4 with TRBJ2-5; 9 nucleotides match TRBD1. The DNA end is a closer match to TRBJ2-7, so the J assignment may be wrong. The germline V gene has CDR1 SGHNT and CDR2 YYREEE (reference sequence). This CDR3 has 17 amino acids.